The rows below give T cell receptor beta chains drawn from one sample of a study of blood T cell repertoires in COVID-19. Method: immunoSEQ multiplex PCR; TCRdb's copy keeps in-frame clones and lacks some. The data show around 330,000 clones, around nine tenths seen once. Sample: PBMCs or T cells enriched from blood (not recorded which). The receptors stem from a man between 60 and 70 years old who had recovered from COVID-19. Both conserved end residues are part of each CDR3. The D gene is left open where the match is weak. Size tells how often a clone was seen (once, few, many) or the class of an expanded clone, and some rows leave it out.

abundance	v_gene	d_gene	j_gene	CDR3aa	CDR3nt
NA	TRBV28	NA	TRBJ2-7	CASSLGGYEQYF	TGTGCCAGCAGTCTCGGGGGCTACGAGCAGTACTTC
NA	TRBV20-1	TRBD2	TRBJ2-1	CSASVFVASGSFSYNEQFF	TGCAGTGCTAGTGTCTTCGTTGCTAGCGGGAGTTTTTCCTACAATGAGCAGTTCTTC
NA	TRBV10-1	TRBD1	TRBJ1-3	CASMGQGSGNTIYF	TGCGCCAGCATGGGACAGGGGTCTGGAAACACCATATATTTT
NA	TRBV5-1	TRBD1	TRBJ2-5	CASSGRDRIQETQYF	TGCGCCAGCAGCGGCCGGGACAGGATCCAAGAGACCCAGTACTTC
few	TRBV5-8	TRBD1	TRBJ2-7	CASSRTGARHEQYF	TGTGCCAGCAGTCGCACAGGGGCGAGGCACGAGCAGTACTTC
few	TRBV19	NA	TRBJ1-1	CASSMVTHMNTEAFF	TGTGCCAGTAGTATGGTTACACATATGAACACTGAAGCTTTCTTT
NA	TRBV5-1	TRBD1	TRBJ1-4	CASSDGQGADEKLFF	TGCGCCAGCAGCGACGGACAGGGGGCGGATGAAAAACTGTTTTTT
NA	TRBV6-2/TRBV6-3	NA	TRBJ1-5	CASSYRGEAGNQPQHF	TGTGCCAGCAGTTACCGGGGGGAGGCGGGCAATCAGCCCCAGCATTTT
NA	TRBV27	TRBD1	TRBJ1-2	CASSLSRTGALGGYTF	TGTGCCAGCAGTTTATCGCGGACAGGGGCCCTCGGAGGCTACACCTTC
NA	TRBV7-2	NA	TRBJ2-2	CASSLVLTSRGGELFF	TGTGCCAGCAGCTTAGTGCTAACTAGCCGCGGCGGGGAGCTGTTTTTT
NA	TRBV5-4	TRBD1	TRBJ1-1	CASSVALGGMNTEAFF	TGTGCCAGCAGCGTGGCCCTAGGGGGCATGAACACTGAAGCTTTCTTT
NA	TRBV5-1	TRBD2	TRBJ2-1	CASKVWREDDEQFF	TGCGCCAGCAAGGTCTGGCGGGAGGATGATGAGCAGTTCTTC
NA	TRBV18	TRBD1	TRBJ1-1	CASSPTTGGVRNTEAFF	TGTGCCAGCTCACCAACTACAGGGGGCGTGAGGAACACTGAAGCTTTCTTT
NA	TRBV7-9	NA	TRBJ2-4	CASSLGLAKNIQYF	TGTGCCAGCAGCTTGGGGCTTGCCAAAAACATTCAGTACTTC
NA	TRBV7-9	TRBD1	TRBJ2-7	CASSDGTGVWEQYF	TGTGCCAGCAGCGACGGGACAGGGGTCTGGGAGCAGTACTTC
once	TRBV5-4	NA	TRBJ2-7	CASSSNVRDEQYF	TGTGCCAGCAGCTCCAATGTCCGCGACGAGCAGTACTTC
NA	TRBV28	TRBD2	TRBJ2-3	CASSLASGIFTDTQYF	TGTGCCAGCAGTTTAGCTAGCGGGATTTTCACAGATACGCAGTATTTT
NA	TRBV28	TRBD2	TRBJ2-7	CASSSGGRVDEQYF	TGTGCCAGCAGTTCCGGTGGGAGGGTGGACGAGCAGTACTTC
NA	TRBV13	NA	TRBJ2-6	CASSPSTGANVLTF	TGTGCCAGCAGCCCTAGCACTGGGGCCAACGTCCTGACTTTC
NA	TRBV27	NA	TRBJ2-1	CASSPAGIGGNEQFF	TGTGCCAGCAGCCCGGCGGGGATCGGGGGCAATGAGCAGTTCTTC
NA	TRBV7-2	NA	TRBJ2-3	CASSLVRARGADTQYF	TGTGCCAGCAGCTTAGTGAGGGCCAGGGGAGCAGATACGCAGTATTTT
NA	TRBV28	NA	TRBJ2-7	CASIDLGGTFEQYF	TGTGCCAGCATTGACTTAGGGGGAACGTTCGAGCAGTACTTC
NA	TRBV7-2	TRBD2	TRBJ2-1	CASSKIAGRLGDEQFF	TGTGCCAGCAGCAAGATAGCGGGGCGGCTCGGGGATGAGCAGTTCTTC
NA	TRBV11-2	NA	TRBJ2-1	CASSLGSNEQFF	TGTGCCAGCAGCTTAGGGAGCAATGAGCAGTTCTTC
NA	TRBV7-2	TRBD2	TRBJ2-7	CASSLARTSGPQDEQYF	TGTGCCAGCAGCTTAGCCCGGACTAGCGGGCCCCAGGACGAGCAGTACTTC
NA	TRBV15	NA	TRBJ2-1	CATSIGVSNEQFF	TGTGCCACCAGCATAGGGGTATCCAATGAGCAGTTCTTC
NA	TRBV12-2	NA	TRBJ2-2	CASRLATRQGEHGGELFF	TGTGCAAGTCGCTTAGCCACCCGGCAAGGGGAACACGGCGGGGAGCTGTTTTTT
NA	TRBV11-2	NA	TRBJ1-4	CASSWTDRGEKLFF	TGTGCCAGCAGCTGGACGGACAGAGGAGAAAAACTGTTTTTT
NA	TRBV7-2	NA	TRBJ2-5	CASSSSGVQETQYF	TGTGCCAGCAGCTCGTCAGGGGTACAAGAGACCCAGTACTTC
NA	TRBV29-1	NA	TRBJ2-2	CSARGTVNTGELFF	TGCAGCGCACGCGGGACAGTCAACACCGGGGAGCTGTTTTTT
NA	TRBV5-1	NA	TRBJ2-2	CASSLIQNTGELFF	TGCGCCAGCAGCTTGATCCAAAACACCGGGGAGCTGTTTTTT
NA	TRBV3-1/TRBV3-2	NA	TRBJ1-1	CASSPGRGGRAEAFF	TGTGCCAGCAGCCCCGGCCGGGGGGGAAGGGCTGAAGCTTTCTTT
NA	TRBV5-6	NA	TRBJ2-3	CASSVDRRYTDTQYF	TGTGCCAGCAGCGTCGACAGGAGATACACAGATACGCAGTATTTT
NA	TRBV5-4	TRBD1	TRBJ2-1	CASSAGQGRYNEQFF	TGTGCCAGCAGCGCCGGACAGGGGCGCTACAATGAGCAGTTCTTC
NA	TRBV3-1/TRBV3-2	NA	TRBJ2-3	CASTSSVPPAQYF	TGTGCCAGCACGAGCTCGGTCCCCCCCGCGCAGTATTTT
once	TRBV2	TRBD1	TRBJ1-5	CASSGQGGMQPQHF	TGTGCCAGCAGTGGACAGGGTGGGATGCAGCCCCAGCATTTT
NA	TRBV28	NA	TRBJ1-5	CASREGRGGQPQHF	TGTGCCAGCAGAGAAGGACGGGGAGGCCAGCCCCAGCATTTT
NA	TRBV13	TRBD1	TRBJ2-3	CASSRGQGGTQYF	TGTGCCAGCAGCAGGGGACAGGGGGGGACGCAGTATTTT
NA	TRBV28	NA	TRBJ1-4	CASGTRRGRNEKLFF	TGTGCCAGCGGAACCCGAAGGGGTCGTAATGAAAAACTGTTTTTT
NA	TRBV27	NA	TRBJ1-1	CASSFYRANTEAFF	TGTGCCAGCAGTTTCTACAGGGCAAACACTGAAGCTTTCTTT
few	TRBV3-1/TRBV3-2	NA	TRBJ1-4	CASSQDNRGEKLFF	TGTGCCAGCAGCCAAGATAATAGAGGGGAAAAACTGTTTTTT
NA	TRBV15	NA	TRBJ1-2	CATSVDRNYGYTF	TGTGCCACCAGCGTTGACAGGAACTATGGCTACACCTTC
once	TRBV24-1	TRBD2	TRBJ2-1	CATTPGLAGYNEQFF	TGTGCCACCACTCCCGGACTAGCGGGGTACAATGAGCAGTTCTTC